Listed here are 27 T cell receptor beta chains from one sample, sequenced in a study of patients and donors after allogeneic stem cell transplantation. TCRdb reanalysed the RT-PCR reads using MiXCR and keeps one entry per CDR3 protein. The repertoire has more than 75,000 distinct CDR3 sequences, 4.5% to 5% of them found once; the top ten carry 2.5% to 3%. The sequenced sample was blood, either unsorted or a sorted T cell fraction (not recorded which). These receptors all stem from a human donor who was either an allogeneic HSCT recipient or a stem cell or donor lymphocyte infusion donor (not recorded which). It is not recorded whose cells these are; they may come from a transplant donor.

This clonotype was picked up many times. This rearrangement joins TRBV4-2 to TRBJ2-2; D is perhaps TRBD2 (6 bases). This CDR3 has 15 residues. Trimming removed 7 bases at V and 3 bases at J, with 15 bases between. Germline CDR1 is LGHNA and CDR2 is YNFKEQ. The CDR3 region is CASTHRDWDTGELFF. The CDR3 bases are TGTGCCAGCACTCACCGGGACTGGGACACCGGGGAGCTGTTTTTT.

The CDR3 nucleotides are TGTGCCAGCAGCTTAAGAAGGGACGACTCAGGGAAAGAGACCCAGTACTTC. This translates into CASSLRRDDSGKETQYF. This chain uses TRBV7-6 with TRBJ2-5; D could derive from TRBD1 or TRBD2 (5 bases each). The CDR3 runs to 17 residues. Trimming stripped 2 bases from V and 3 bases from J, with 19 bases between. CDR1 and CDR2 (germline): SGHVS, FNYEAQ.

In its sample, this clonotype was seen many times. This sequence joins TRBV28 and TRBJ2-5, with 8 bases fitting TRBD2. The CDR3 loop spans 14 amino acids. The germline V gene has CDR1 MDHEN and CDR2 SYDVKM. V trimming: 5 bases; J trimming: 2 bases; junction bases outside the gene matches: 4. The CDR3 reads CASSLLAAQETQYF. The CDR3 bases are TGTGCCAGCAGTCTACTAGCGGCTCAAGAGACCCAGTACTTC.

The table lists this clonotype with many counts. This chain joins TRBV9 and TRBJ1-6, with D perhaps matching TRBD1 (5 bases). The CDR3 loop spans 14 amino acids. The ends were cut back, 2 bases at V and 6 bases at J, with 9 bases in the middle. Germline V lookup: CDR1 SGDLS, CDR2 YYNGEE. The CDR3 bases are TGTGCCAGCAGCGTCACGGACATTAATTCACCCCTCCACTTT. Translated, it gives CASSVTDINSPLHF. Drawing the rest from reference TRBV9 and TRBJ1-6, the complete variable domain is DSGVTQTPKHLITATGQRVTLRCSPRSGDLSVYWYQQSLDQGLQFLIQYYNGEERAKGNILERFSAQQFPDLHSELNLSSLELGDSALYFCASSVTDINSPLHFGNGTRLTVT.

This clonotype was detected a few times. The chain carries TRBV5-1 and TRBJ2-2; the D gene is possibly TRBD1 (6 bases). CDR3 length equals 15 residues. Germline V gene data show CDR1 as SGHRS and CDR2 as YFSETQ. Trimming stripped 4 bases from V and 0 bases from J, with 10 bases between. The DNA for the CDR3 is TGCGCCAGCAGCCTCTGGACAGCGAACACCGGGGAGCTGTTTTTT. Amino acids: CASSLWTANTGELFF.

This clonotype was seen at least ten times. The chain carries TRBV19 and TRBJ1-5; tentatively, D is TRBD1 (6 bases). CDR3 length: 16 residues. The V gene's germline CDR1 is LNHDA and CDR2 SQIVND (reference sequence). Trimming left V 1 base short and J 1 base short, with 11 bases between. The chain's CDR3 is CASSIAHRASNQPQHF. The CDR3 nucleotides read TGTGCCAGTAGTATAGCCCACAGGGCAAGCAATCAGCCCCAGCATTTT.

V gene TRBV18 combines with J gene TRBJ2-3, with D maybe TRBD1 (6 bases). V lost 6 bases, J lost 1 base, and 20 bases lay in between. This CDR3 comprises 17 residues. Germline CDR1 KGHSH, CDR2 LQKENI. CDR3 sequence (DNA): TGTGCCAGCTCTCCTACCTTGGGCAGGGGAGGCACAGATACGCAGTATTTT. Translation: CASSPTLGRGGTDTQYF. The variable domain in full, completed from reference TRBV18 and TRBJ2-3, reads NAGVMQNPRHLVRRRGQEARLRCSPMKGHSHVYWYRQLPEEGLKFMVYLQKENIIDESGMPKERFSAEFPKEGPSILRIQQVVRGDSAAYFCASSPTLGRGGTDTQYFGPGTRLTVL.

This clonotype was observed many times. This CDR3 is CASSEGGLGEQYF. CDR3 nucleotides: TGTGCCAGCTCAGAAGGAGGATTGGGCGAGCAGTACTTC. This sequence joins TRBV18 and TRBJ2-7; D may be TRBD2 (5 bases). Germline V gene sequence: CDR1 KGHSH, CDR2 LQKENI. The germline V and J ends were trimmed by 5 bases and 6 bases, with 14 bases remaining between them. The CDR3 loop spans 13 amino acids.

This clonotype was found many times. The V and J genes are TRBV5-1 and TRBJ1-4; unclear D gene. Germline CDR1 is SGHRS and CDR2 is YFSETQ. This CDR3 is built from 13 residues. Trimming removed 0 bases from V and 4 bases from J, with 4 bases in between. CDR3 in amino acids: CASSLGINEKLFF. In nucleotides, the CDR3 is TGCGCCAGCAGCTTGGGAATTAATGAAAAACTGTTTTTT.

This chain uses TRBV18 with TRBJ2-1, with D unclear. Looked up from germline, CDR1 is KGHSH and CDR2 is LQKENI. Between the trimmed V and J ends, which lost 3 bases and 4 bases, there was a span of 4 bases. The CDR3 length is 12 residues. The CDR3 coding sequence is TGTGCCAGCTCACCTCTGTACAATGAGCAGTTCTTC. It specifies CASSPLYNEQFF.

V is TRBV19 and J is TRBJ2-1, with D possibly matching TRBD1 (6 bases). There are 17 residues in the CDR3. Germline values: CDR1 LNHDA, CDR2 SQIVND (reference sequence). Trimming took off 6 bases at V and 0 bases at J, with 18 bases between the two ends. The CDR3 spells CASSPRPQGTSYNEQFF. The DNA for the CDR3 is TGTGCCAGTAGCCCTCGACCCCAGGGGACCTCCTACAATGAGCAGTTCTTC.

This clonotype has a single count. This chain joins TRBV10-1 and TRBJ2-1; D is undetermined. This CDR3 has 16 amino acids. The V gene lost 3 bases and the J gene lost 3 bases, with 15 bases spanning the gap. The germline V gene has CDR1 WNHNN and CDR2 SYGVQD (reference sequence). The CDR3 nucleotides read TGCGCCAGCAGTGAAGGTAGTCCCCCCCTCTACAATGAGCAGTTCTTC. This gives the protein CASSEGSPPLYNEQFF.

This clonotype was seen at least ten times. The V gene is TRBV5-1, the J gene TRBJ2-1; no firm D call. This CDR3 region has 14 residues. V gave up 0 bases and J gave up 7 bases, with 11 bases separating them. The germline CDR1 and CDR2 sequences are SGHRS and YFSETQ. CDR3 in DNA: TGCGCCAGCAGCTTGGACCTAGTACCTAATGAGCAGTTCTTC. Protein: CASSLDLVPNEQFF.

This clonotype occurred many times. The rearrangement links TRBV18 to TRBJ1-6; no clear D. This CDR3 has 14 amino acids. Germline V gene lookup returns CDR1 KGHSH and CDR2 LQKENI. Between the trimmed V and J ends, which lost 2 bases and 8 bases, there was a span of 10 bases. CDR3 sequence reads: CASSPSDKDSPLHF. The CDR3 coding sequence is TGTGCCAGCTCACCAAGTGACAAGGATTCACCCCTCCACTTT.

This clonotype has ten or more counts. The chain joins TRBV29-1 to TRBJ2-3; 13 bases fit TRBD2. Looked up from germline, CDR1 is SQVTM and CDR2 is ANQGSEA. This CDR3 spans 15 amino acids. J gave up 3 bases and V 4 bases, and 4 bases lay outside the gene matches. The CDR3 is CSVAGTSGKTDTQYF. The CDR3 nucleotides read TGCAGCGTTGCCGGGACTAGCGGGAAAACAGATACGCAGTATTTT.

In this sample, this clonotype turned up many times. This chain uses TRBV20-1 with TRBJ2-3, with no clear D. V lost 0 bases, J lost 0 bases, and 4 bases lay in between. The CDR3 covers 13 residues. Germline lookup yields CDR1 DFQATT and CDR2 SNEGSKA (reference sequence). This chain's CDR3 is CSARDVSTDTQYF. In DNA, the CDR3 is TGCAGTGCTAGAGATGTGAGCACAGATACGCAGTATTTT.

This clonotype was seen repeatedly, ten times or more. The chain employs TRBV7-8 and TRBJ2-7; no firm D call. Trimming removed 0 bases at V and 3 bases at J, with 12 bases between. This CDR3 contains 15 residues. Germline values: CDR1 SGHVS, CDR2 FQNEAQ. The CDR3 nucleotides are TGTGCCAGCAGCTTAGCATTCGGTTTACTCTACGAGCAGTACTTC. Protein product: CASSLAFGLLYEQYF.

This clonotype occurred a few times. The chain combines TRBV6-1 with TRBJ1-1, with a weak D call TRBD1 (6 bases). The CDR3 runs to 16 residues. Trimming left V 5 bases short and J 0 bases short, with 16 bases between. Per the germline V gene, CDR1 is MNHNS and CDR2 is SASEGT. The CDR3 nucleotides are TGTGCCAGCAGTCCCCGGGGGGCTGCTGTGAACACTGAAGCTTTCTTT. Encoded protein: CASSPRGAAVNTEAFF.

The rearrangement links TRBV3-1 to TRBJ2-7; D assignment may be TRBD1 or TRBD2 (5 bases each). V lost 5 bases and J lost 5, with 13 bases in between. Germline V CDR1 and CDR2: LGHDT, YNNKEL (reference sequence). The CDR3 consists of 13 residues. The CDR3 DNA reads as TGTGCCAGCAGCTCCTGGGGGTTTGACGAGCAGTACTTC. Translation: CASSSWGFDEQYF.

This clonotype has a count of ten or more. The chain employs TRBV29-1 and TRBJ2-1, with 13 bases matching TRBD2. Trimming at V came to 4 bases and at J to 7 bases, leaving 7 bases not matched to a gene. Germline V gene sequence: CDR1 SQVTM, CDR2 ANQGSEA. This CDR3 spans 15 amino acids. The CDR3 is CSVGGTSGGANEQFF. The CDR3 DNA reads as TGCAGCGTTGGGGGTACTAGCGGGGGGGCGAATGAGCAGTTCTTC.

This clonotype was counted many times. The chain combines TRBV7-9 with TRBJ1-1, with 8 bases matching TRBD1. The CDR3 loop spans 14 amino acids. The junction had 7 bases not matched to a gene; V was cut back by 2 bases and J by 8 bases. From germline, CDR1 is SEHNR and CDR2 FQNEAQ (reference sequence). CDR3 nucleotides: TGTGCCAGCAGCTTACAGGGGGCAGAAAACGAAGCTTTCTTT. Protein sequence: CASSLQGAENEAFF. Drawing the rest from reference TRBV7-9 and TRBJ1-1, the complete variable domain is DTGVSQNPRHKITKRGQNVTFRCDPISEHNRLYWYRQTLGQGPEFLTYFQNEAQLEKSRLLSDRFSAERPKGSFSTLEIQRTEQGDSAMYLCASSLQGAENEAFFGQGTRLTVV.

This clonotype was observed at least ten times. The chain employs TRBV5-1 and TRBJ2-1; D is perhaps TRBD2 (6 bases). V gave up 1 base and J gave up 3 bases, with 14 bases separating them. CDR1 and CDR2 (germline): SGHRS, YFSETQ. The length of the CDR3 is 16 residues. The CDR3 DNA reads as TGCGCCAGCAGCTTGTTGGGGGGAATGGACTACAATGAGCAGTTCTTC. It encodes CASSLLGGMDYNEQFF.

This clonotype has at least ten counts. V gene TRBV12-3 or TRBV12-4 combines with J gene TRBJ1-2, with no clear D. Trimming stripped 3 bases from V and 4 bases from J, with 12 bases between. The CDR3 consists of 14 residues. The CDR3 loop reads CASSLSGAGYGYTF. CDR3 nucleotide sequence: TGTGCCAGCAGTTTGTCCGGAGCGGGCTATGGCTACACCTTC.

This clonotype has at least ten counts. The chain links TRBV5-1 to TRBJ2-3; 7 nucleotides align to TRBD1. Germline values: CDR1 SGHRS, CDR2 YFSETQ. J was trimmed by 3 bases and V by 2 bases; bases with no gene match: 3. The CDR3 loop spans 14 amino acids. The CDR3 bases are TGCGCCAGCAGCTTCCGACAGGGAACAGATACGCAGTATTTT. Its protein is CASSFRQGTDTQYF. The variable domain in full, with the rest retrieved from reference TRBV5-1 and TRBJ2-3, is KAGVTQTPRYLIKTRGQQVTLSCSPISGHRSVSWYQQTPGQGLQFLFEYFSETQRNKGNFPGRFSGRQFSNSRSEMNVSTLELGDSALYLCASSFRQGTDTQYFGPGTRLTVL.

This clonotype was counted many times. The chain employs TRBV3-1 and TRBJ1-5; D is unclear. Germline values: CDR1 LGHDT, CDR2 YNNKEL (reference sequence). Trimming removed 3 bases from V and 4 bases from J, with 13 bases in between. This CDR3 spans 15 amino acids. DNA for the CDR3: TGTGCCAGCAGCCAGGCCCACTCGACGAATCAGCCCCAGCATTTT. It specifies CASSQAHSTNQPQHF.

This clonotype has a count of ten or more. The chain uses TRBV2 and TRBJ1-2; no firm D call. Trimming removed 4 bases from V and 8 bases from J, with 14 bases in between. The germline gives CDR1 SNHLY, CDR2 FYNNEI. The CDR3 length is 13 residues. The CDR3 region is CASSGPVPVGYTF. Written as DNA, the CDR3 is TGTGCCAGCAGTGGGCCTGTTCCGGTAGGCTACACCTTC.

The sample holds many counts of this clonotype. The chain recombines TRBV6-5 with TRBJ1-5; unclear D gene. Germline V lookup: CDR1 MNHEY, CDR2 SVGAGI. V dropped 4 bases and J dropped 7 bases, with 17 bases sitting between them. This CDR3 contains 15 residues. The CDR3 DNA sequence: TGTGCCAGCAGTTTGGGCCCCTTAGTCGGGCAGCCCCAGCATTTT. Amino acids: CASSLGPLVGQPQHF.